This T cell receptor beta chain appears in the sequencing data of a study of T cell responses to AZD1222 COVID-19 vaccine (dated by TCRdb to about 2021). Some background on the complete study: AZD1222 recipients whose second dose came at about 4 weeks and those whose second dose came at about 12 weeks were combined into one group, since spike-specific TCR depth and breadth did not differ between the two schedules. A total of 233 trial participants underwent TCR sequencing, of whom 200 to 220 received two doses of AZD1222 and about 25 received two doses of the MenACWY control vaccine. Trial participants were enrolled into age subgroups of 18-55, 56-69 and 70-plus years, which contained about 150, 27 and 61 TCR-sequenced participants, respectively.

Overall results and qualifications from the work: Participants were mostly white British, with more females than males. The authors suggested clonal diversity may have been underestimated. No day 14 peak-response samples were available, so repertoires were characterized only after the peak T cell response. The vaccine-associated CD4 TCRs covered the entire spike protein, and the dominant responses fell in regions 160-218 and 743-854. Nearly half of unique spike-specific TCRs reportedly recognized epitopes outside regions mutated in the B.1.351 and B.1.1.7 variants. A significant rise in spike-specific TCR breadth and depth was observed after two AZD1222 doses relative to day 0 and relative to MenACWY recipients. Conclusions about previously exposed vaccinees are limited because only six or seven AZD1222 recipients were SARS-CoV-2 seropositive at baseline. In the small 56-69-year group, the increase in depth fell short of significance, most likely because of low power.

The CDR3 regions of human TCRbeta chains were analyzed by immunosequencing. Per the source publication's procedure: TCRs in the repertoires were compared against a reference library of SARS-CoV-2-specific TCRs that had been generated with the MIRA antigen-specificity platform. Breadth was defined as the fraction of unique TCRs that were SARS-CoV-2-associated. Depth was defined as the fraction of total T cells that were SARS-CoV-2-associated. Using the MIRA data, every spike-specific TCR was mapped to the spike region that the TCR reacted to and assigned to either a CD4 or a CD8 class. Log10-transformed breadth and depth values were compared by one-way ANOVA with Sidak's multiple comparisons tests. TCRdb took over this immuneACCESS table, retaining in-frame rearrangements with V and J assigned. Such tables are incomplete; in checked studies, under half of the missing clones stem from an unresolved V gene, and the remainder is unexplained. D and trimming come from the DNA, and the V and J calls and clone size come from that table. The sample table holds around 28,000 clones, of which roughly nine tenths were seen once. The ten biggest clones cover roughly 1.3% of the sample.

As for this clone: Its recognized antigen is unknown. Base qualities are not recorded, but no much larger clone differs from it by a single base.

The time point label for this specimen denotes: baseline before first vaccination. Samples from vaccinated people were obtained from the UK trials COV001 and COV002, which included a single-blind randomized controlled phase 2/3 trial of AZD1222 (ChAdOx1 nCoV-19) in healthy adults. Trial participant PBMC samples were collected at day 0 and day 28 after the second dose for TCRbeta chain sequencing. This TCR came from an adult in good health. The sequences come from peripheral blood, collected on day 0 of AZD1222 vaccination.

This receptor has the CDR3 CSVGGEPMNTEAFF. The nucleotide sequence is given as TGCAGCGTGGGTGGGGAGCCCATGAACACTGAAGCTTTCTTT. The V and J segments used are TRBV29-1 and TRBJ1-1, with no confident D gene call. The CDR3, cysteine through phenylalanine, is 14 amino acids long. Here the CDR3 DNA is all that survives: 42 bases in frame from base 1. The junction shows trimming of 6 bases on V and 0 bases on J, plus 14 bases between the germline ends. CDR1 and CDR2, looked up from the germline V gene, are SQVTM and ANQGSEA.